A selection of T cell receptor beta chains follows, all from one sample in a study of shared clonotypes between healthy human individuals. TCRdb's table, derived via immunoSEQ multiplex PCR, lists solely in-frame clones and lacks some. The repertoire holds some 2 million clones, with about 95% as singletons. Material for sequencing was naive CD8+ T cells sorted from blood. Receptors originate from a man younger than 35 in good health. Each CDR3 is given with its conserved first and last residue. The order of the fields is D gene, CDR3 length, V gene, clone size, J gene, CDR3 DNA, CDR3 protein. A D gene is named only where the DNA matches it firmly. Clone size is shown for a subset of rows, as once, few, many or a class of expanded clone.

D: NA; length: 13; V: TRBV28; size: NA; J: TRBJ2-7; DNA: TGTGCCAGCAGTTTACCCAACAGCATCGGGCAGTACTTC; CDR3: CASSLPNSIGQYF
D: TRBD2; length: 12; V: TRBV27; size: NA; J: TRBJ2-7; DNA: TGTGCCAGCAGCTTACTAGCGGGCGAGCAGTACTTC; CDR3: CASSLLAGEQYF
D: NA; length: 14; V: TRBV5-6; size: NA; J: TRBJ2-7; DNA: TGTGCCAGCAGCGAGGACCCGGGCTCCTACGAGCAGTACTTC; CDR3: CASSEDPGSYEQYF
D: TRBD1; length: 15; V: TRBV7-9; size: NA; J: TRBJ1-1; DNA: TGTGCCAGCAGCCCCGGACAGGGGGCGGCCACTGAAGCTTTCTTT; CDR3: CASSPGQGAATEAFF
D: NA; length: 14; V: TRBV29-1; size: NA; J: TRBJ1-4; DNA: TGCAGCGTTGTTCTGTCGGCGGGAGGGGAAAAACTGTTTTTT; CDR3: CSVVLSAGGEKLFF
D: NA; length: 17; V: TRBV27; size: NA; J: TRBJ1-5; DNA: TGTGCCAGCAGTTTGGTGGGTTGGGGAGGAGGGGATCAGCCCCAGCATTTT; CDR3: CASSLVGWGGGDQPQHF
D: TRBD2; length: 17; V: TRBV4-1; size: NA; J: TRBJ2-2; DNA: TGCGCCAGCAGCCAAGATGGATCTAGCGGGAGGGCGGGGGAGCTGTTTTTT; CDR3: CASSQDGSSGRAGELFF
D: NA; length: 12; V: TRBV5-4; size: NA; J: TRBJ1-2; DNA: TGTGCCAGCAGCACCTTAACGGGCGGCTACACCTTC; CDR3: CASSTLTGGYTF
D: TRBD1; length: 15; V: TRBV4-1; size: once; J: TRBJ2-7; DNA: TGCGCCAGCAGCCTGAGGGACAGCCTGGCCTACGAGCAGTACTTC; CDR3: CASSLRDSLAYEQYF
D: NA; length: 12; V: TRBV5-8; size: NA; J: TRBJ2-5; DNA: TGTGCCATCGGGCCGCCCCAAGAGACCCAGTACTTC; CDR3: CAIGPPQETQYF
D: NA; length: 15; V: TRBV5-1; size: NA; J: TRBJ2-7; DNA: TGCGCCAGCAGCGCCCGGGACGGATTATCTTACGAGCAGTACTTC; CDR3: CASSARDGLSYEQYF
D: NA; length: 17; V: TRBV10-2; size: NA; J: TRBJ2-7; DNA: TGCGCCAGCAGCGCAGGGGAAGGCGGGTTTAGCTCCTACGAGCAGTACTTC; CDR3: CASSAGEGGFSSYEQYF
D: NA; length: 14; V: TRBV2; size: NA; J: TRBJ1-2; DNA: TGTGCCAGCAGTGAAGAGGTTTTGGACTATGGCTACACCTTC; CDR3: CASSEEVLDYGYTF
D: NA; length: 17; V: TRBV19; size: NA; J: TRBJ2-2; DNA: TGTGCCAGTAGTATCCTAATTCTGGGCAGGGAAACCGGGGAGCTGTTTTTT; CDR3: CASSILILGRETGELFF
D: NA; length: 14; V: TRBV2; size: NA; J: TRBJ2-3; DNA: TGTGCCAGCAGTGGGCCCGGGGCCACAGATACGCAGTATTTT; CDR3: CASSGPGATDTQYF
D: NA; length: 11; V: TRBV11-2; size: few; J: TRBJ1-1; DNA: TGTGCCAGCAGCTTAGCCACTGAAGCTTTCTTT; CDR3: CASSLATEAFF
D: TRBD1; length: 13; V: TRBV4-1; size: NA; J: TRBJ2-7; DNA: TGCGCCAGCAGCCAATTAGGACAGGACGAGCAGTACTTC; CDR3: CASSQLGQDEQYF
D: NA; length: 15; V: TRBV5-6; size: NA; J: TRBJ1-1; DNA: TGTGCCAGCAGCTATCCTCGTACTAGGACAGTTGAAGCTTTCTTT; CDR3: CASSYPRTRTVEAFF
D: TRBD1; length: 16; V: TRBV30; size: NA; J: TRBJ1-1; DNA: TGTGCCTGGAGCCCCCCGGACAGGTTTTGGGAGACTGAAGCTTTCTTT; CDR3: CAWSPPDRFWETEAFF
D: NA; length: 13; V: TRBV10-3; size: NA; J: TRBJ2-3; DNA: TGTGCCATCAGTGAATCGGGGGCAGATACGCAGTATTTT; CDR3: CAISESGADTQYF
D: NA; length: 17; V: TRBV27; size: NA; J: TRBJ2-2; DNA: TGTGCCAGCAGCTCAGTCACACCAATATCTAACACCGGGGAGCTGTTTTTT; CDR3: CASSSVTPISNTGELFF
D: NA; length: 13; V: TRBV13; size: once; J: TRBJ2-5; DNA: TGTGCCAGCAGCTTAGAACAGTCCGAGACCCAGTACTTC; CDR3: CASSLEQSETQYF
D: TRBD1; length: 13; V: TRBV6-5; size: NA; J: TRBJ2-5; DNA: TGTGCCAGCAGTGCGGGACAGGGTCAGACCCAGTACTTC; CDR3: CASSAGQGQTQYF
D: NA; length: 15; V: TRBV5-1; size: once; J: TRBJ2-3; DNA: TGCGCCAGCAGCTTGGTTGGGTTTCCCACAGATACGCAGTATTTT; CDR3: CASSLVGFPTDTQYF
D: TRBD2; length: 15; V: TRBV2; size: NA; J: TRBJ2-3; DNA: TGTGCCAGCAGTGACACGGGACTAGCTCCAGATACGCAGTATTTT; CDR3: CASSDTGLAPDTQYF
D: NA; length: 14; V: TRBV4-1; size: NA; J: TRBJ1-6; DNA: TGCGCCAGCAGCCAGGACAGTGGAAATTCACCCCTCCACTTT; CDR3: CASSQDSGNSPLHF
D: NA; length: 14; V: TRBV13; size: NA; J: TRBJ1-3; DNA: TGTGCCAGCAGCTTTTCGGAATCCGGAAACACCATATATTTT; CDR3: CASSFSESGNTIYF
D: TRBD2; length: 18; V: TRBV30; size: NA; J: TRBJ2-7; DNA: TGTGCCTGGACCCCCGGGACTAGCGGGGGGACGTTCTCCTACGAGCAGTACTTC; CDR3: CAWTPGTSGGTFSYEQYF
D: NA; length: 14; V: TRBV6-5; size: NA; J: TRBJ2-1; DNA: TGTGCCAGCAGTTACACCCTACAAGGGGGTGAGCAGTTCTTC; CDR3: CASSYTLQGGEQFF
D: NA; length: 14; V: TRBV27; size: NA; J: TRBJ2-3; DNA: TGTGCCAGCAGTCTTCTTAGGGATCCAGATACGCAGTATTTT; CDR3: CASSLLRDPDTQYF
D: NA; length: 15; V: TRBV11-2; size: NA; J: TRBJ2-3; DNA: TGTGCCAGCAGCTCCACCAATTACCACACAGATACGCAGTATTTT; CDR3: CASSSTNYHTDTQYF
D: TRBD2; length: 15; V: TRBV9; size: NA; J: TRBJ2-7; DNA: TGTGCCAGCAGCGTAGACGGCGGGGGGCCCTCCGAGCAGTACTTC; CDR3: CASSVDGGGPSEQYF
D: NA; length: 14; V: TRBV6-5; size: NA; J: TRBJ1-1; DNA: TGTGCCAGCACCCTCACGGCAGAGGGACCTGAAGCTTTCTTT; CDR3: CASTLTAEGPEAFF
D: TRBD1; length: 15; V: TRBV7-2; size: NA; J: TRBJ1-4; DNA: TGTGCCAGCAGCTTAGCGCCGTCAGGGGGCGAAAAACTGTTTTTT; CDR3: CASSLAPSGGEKLFF
D: TRBD2; length: 14; V: TRBV10-1; size: once; J: TRBJ2-3; DNA: TGCGCCAGCAGTGAGACAGCGGGGGAAGATACGCAGTATTTT; CDR3: CASSETAGEDTQYF
D: TRBD1; length: 15; V: TRBV7-2; size: once; J: TRBJ1-5; DNA: TGTGCCAGCAGCTTAGAGGACAGGTACAATCAGCCCCAGCATTTT; CDR3: CASSLEDRYNQPQHF
D: TRBD2; length: 16; V: TRBV7-9; size: NA; J: TRBJ2-1; DNA: TGTGCCAGCAGCTTAGTGAGCGGGGGGGCCTACAATGAGCAGTTCTTC; CDR3: CASSLVSGGAYNEQFF
D: NA; length: 13; V: TRBV2; size: NA; J: TRBJ2-7; DNA: TGTGCCAGCAGTGAAAATACTATCTACGAGCAGTACTTC; CDR3: CASSENTIYEQYF
D: NA; length: 19; V: TRBV18; size: NA; J: TRBJ2-3; DNA: TGTGCCAGCTCGTATGTAGGAATTGTCGCAGGCTCATTCACAGATACGCAGTATTTT; CDR3: CASSYVGIVAGSFTDTQYF
D: NA; length: 14; V: TRBV30; size: NA; J: TRBJ2-7; DNA: TGTGCCTGGACCCCTCCCTCAGGCCCCTACGAGCAGTACTTC; CDR3: CAWTPPSGPYEQYF
D: NA; length: 15; V: TRBV6-5; size: once; J: TRBJ2-5; DNA: TGTGCCAGCAGTCCCACCCCAGGGTATGGGGAGACCCAGTACTTC; CDR3: CASSPTPGYGETQYF
D: NA; length: 15; V: TRBV7-6; size: NA; J: TRBJ2-7; DNA: TGTGCCAGCAGCTTAGAGGTCTCCAGCTCCTACGAGCAGTACTTC; CDR3: CASSLEVSSSYEQYF
D: TRBD1; length: 17; V: TRBV4-2; size: NA; J: TRBJ2-3; DNA: TGTGCCAGCAGCCAAGATGAACCAGGGGGAGAGGGAGATACGCAGTATTTT; CDR3: CASSQDEPGGEGDTQYF
D: TRBD1; length: 15; V: TRBV6-1; size: NA; J: TRBJ2-7; DNA: TGTGCCAGCAGTGAAGGCACAGGGGGTTCCTACGAGCAGTACTTC; CDR3: CASSEGTGGSYEQYF
D: NA; length: 12; V: TRBV2; size: once; J: TRBJ2-7; DNA: TGTGCCAGCCTCGCACGATCCTACGAGCAGTACTTC; CDR3: CASLARSYEQYF
D: NA; length: 14; V: TRBV5-4; size: NA; J: TRBJ2-7; DNA: TGTGCCAGCAGCCCGTACATGAGCTCCTACGAGCAGTACTTC; CDR3: CASSPYMSSYEQYF
D: NA; length: 11; V: TRBV6-5; size: NA; J: TRBJ2-5; DNA: TGTGCCACCCTAGGCGGGGAGACCCAGTACTTC; CDR3: CATLGGETQYF
D: NA; length: 15; V: TRBV9; size: NA; J: TRBJ2-7; DNA: TGTGCCAGCAGCGTCACTCCGGGCCAATCCTACGAGCAGTACTTC; CDR3: CASSVTPGQSYEQYF
D: TRBD1; length: 14; V: TRBV9; size: NA; J: TRBJ1-4; DNA: TGTGCCAGCAGCAAAGGGACAGGGGATGAAAAACTGTTTTTT; CDR3: CASSKGTGDEKLFF
D: NA; length: 16; V: TRBV27; size: NA; J: TRBJ1-5; DNA: TGTGCCAGCAGTCCCTACCTGGGACTGAGCAATCAGCCCCAGCATTTT; CDR3: CASSPYLGLSNQPQHF